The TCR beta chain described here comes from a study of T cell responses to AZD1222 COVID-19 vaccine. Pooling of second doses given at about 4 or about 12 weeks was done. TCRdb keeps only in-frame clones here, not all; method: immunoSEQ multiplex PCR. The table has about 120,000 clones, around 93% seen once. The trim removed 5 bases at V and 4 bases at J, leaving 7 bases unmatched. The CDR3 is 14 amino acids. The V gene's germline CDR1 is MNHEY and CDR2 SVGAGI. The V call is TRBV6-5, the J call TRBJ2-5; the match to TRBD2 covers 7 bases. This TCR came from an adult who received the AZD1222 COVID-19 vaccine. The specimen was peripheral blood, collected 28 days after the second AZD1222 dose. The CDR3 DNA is TGTGCCAGCAGTATAATCCCGGGGGGAGAGACCCAGTACTTC. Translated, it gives CASSIIPGGETQYF.